This paragraph covers one T cell receptor beta chain sequence. Its cognate antigen is unknown. The data originate from a study of beta chain features in type 1 diabetes. The study, taken as a whole, reports: Whether TCRB rearrangement is influenced by HLA type went unresolved here. Significant though moderate, a shortening of TCRB CDR3s appeared in all four CD4+ subsets of Type 1 diabetes patients. The VDJ junctions of type 1 diabetes patients carried fewer insertions and more deletions.

Purity exceeded 95% in all sorted populations. The entirety of the isolated RNA underwent reverse transcription, so expressed TCRB transcripts were sequenced. Method: immunoSEQ multiplex PCR; TCRdb's copy keeps in-frame clones and lacks some. The repertoire holds more than 300,000 clones, with 9.3% as singletons. Germline CDR1 is LGHNT and CDR2 is FRNRAP. Trimming took 3 bases from V and 3 from J, leaving 7 bases between them. This CDR3 comprises 13 residues. V gene TRBV12-5 combines with J gene TRBJ2-3, with D unclear. Source material: central memory CD4+ T cells from blood. The sequence was collected from a man under 40 with type 1 diabetes. CDR3 residues: CASGFMGTDTQYF. CDR3 sequence (DNA): TGTGCTAGTGGTTTTATGGGGACAGATACGCAGTATTTT. Complete variable domain (other parts from reference TRBV12-5 and TRBJ2-3): DARVTQTPRHKVTEMGQEVTMRCQPILGHNTVFWYRQTMMQGLELLAYFRNRAPLDDSGMPKDRFSAEMPDATLATLKIQPSEPRDSAVYFCASGFMGTDTQYFGPGTRLTVL.